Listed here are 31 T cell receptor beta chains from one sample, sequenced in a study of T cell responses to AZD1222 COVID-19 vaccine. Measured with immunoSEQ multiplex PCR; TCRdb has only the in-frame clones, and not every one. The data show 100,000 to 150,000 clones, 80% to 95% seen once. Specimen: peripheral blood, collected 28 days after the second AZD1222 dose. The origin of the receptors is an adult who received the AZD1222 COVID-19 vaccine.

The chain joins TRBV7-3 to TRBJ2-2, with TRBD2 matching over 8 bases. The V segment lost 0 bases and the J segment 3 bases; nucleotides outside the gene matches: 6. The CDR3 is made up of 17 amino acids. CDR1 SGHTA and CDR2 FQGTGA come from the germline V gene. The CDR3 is CASSLTLTSGHTGELFF. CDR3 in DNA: TGTGCCAGCAGCTTAACGCTTACTAGCGGTCACACCGGGGAGCTGTTTTTT.

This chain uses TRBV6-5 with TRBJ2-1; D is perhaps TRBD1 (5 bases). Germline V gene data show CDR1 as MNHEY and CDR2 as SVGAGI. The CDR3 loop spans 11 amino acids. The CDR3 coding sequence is TGTGCGACAGAACAGTTCAATGAGCAGTTCTTC. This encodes CATEQFNEQFF.

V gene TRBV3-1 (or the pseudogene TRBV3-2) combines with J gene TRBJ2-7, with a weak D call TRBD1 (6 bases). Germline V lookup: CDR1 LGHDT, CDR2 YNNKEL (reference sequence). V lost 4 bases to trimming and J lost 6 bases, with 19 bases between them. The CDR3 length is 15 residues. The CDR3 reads CASSRPSTGTLEQYF. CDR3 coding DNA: TGTGCCAGCAGCCGCCCGTCCACAGGGACGCTCGAGCAGTACTTC.

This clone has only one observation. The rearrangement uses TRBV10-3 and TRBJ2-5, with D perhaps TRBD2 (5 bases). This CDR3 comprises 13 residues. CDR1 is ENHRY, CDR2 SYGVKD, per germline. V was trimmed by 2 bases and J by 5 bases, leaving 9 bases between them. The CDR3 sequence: CAISEGLVETQYF. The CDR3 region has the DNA TGTGCCATCAGTGAGGGACTGGTGGAGACCCAGTACTTC.

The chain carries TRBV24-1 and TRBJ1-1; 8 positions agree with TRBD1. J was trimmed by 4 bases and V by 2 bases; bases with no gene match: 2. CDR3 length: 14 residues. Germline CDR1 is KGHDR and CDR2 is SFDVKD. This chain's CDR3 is CATSDSGGGTEAFF. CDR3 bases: TGTGCCACCAGTGATTCAGGGGGCGGCACTGAAGCTTTCTTT.

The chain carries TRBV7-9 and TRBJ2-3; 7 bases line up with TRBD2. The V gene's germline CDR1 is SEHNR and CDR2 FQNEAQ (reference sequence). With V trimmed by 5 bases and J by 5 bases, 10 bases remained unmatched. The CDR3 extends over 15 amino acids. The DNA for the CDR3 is TGTGCCAGCAGCCAAAAAGCGGGGCATCAAGATACGCAGTATTTT. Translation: CASSQKAGHQDTQYF.

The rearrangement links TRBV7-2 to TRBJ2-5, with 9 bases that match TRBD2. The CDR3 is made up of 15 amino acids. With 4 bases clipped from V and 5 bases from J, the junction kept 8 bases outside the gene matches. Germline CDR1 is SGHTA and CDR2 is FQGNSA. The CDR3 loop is CASSSRGGAGETQYF. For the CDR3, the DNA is TGTGCCAGCAGCTCCCGCGGGGGGGCCGGGGAGACCCAGTACTTC.

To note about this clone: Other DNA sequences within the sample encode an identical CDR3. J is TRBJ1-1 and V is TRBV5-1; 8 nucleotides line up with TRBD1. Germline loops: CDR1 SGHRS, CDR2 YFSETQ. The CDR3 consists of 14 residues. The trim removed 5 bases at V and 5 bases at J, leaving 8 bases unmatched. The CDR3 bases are TGCGCCAGCAGTCCCGGGACAGGTGGTACTGAAGCTTTCTTT. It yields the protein CASSPGTGGTEAFF. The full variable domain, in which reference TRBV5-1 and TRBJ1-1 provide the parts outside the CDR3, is KAGVTQTPRYLIKTRGQQVTLSCSPISGHRSVSWYQQTPGQGLQFLFEYFSETQRNKGNFPGRFSGRQFSNSRSEMNVSTLELGDSALYLCASSPGTGGTEAFFGQGTRLTVV.

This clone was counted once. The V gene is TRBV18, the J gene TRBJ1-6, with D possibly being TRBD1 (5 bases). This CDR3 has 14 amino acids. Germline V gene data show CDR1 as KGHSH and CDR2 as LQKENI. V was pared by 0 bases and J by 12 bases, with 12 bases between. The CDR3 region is CASSPPVRDGPLHF. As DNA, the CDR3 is TGTGCCAGCTCACCACCGGTTAGGGACGGACCCCTCCACTTT.

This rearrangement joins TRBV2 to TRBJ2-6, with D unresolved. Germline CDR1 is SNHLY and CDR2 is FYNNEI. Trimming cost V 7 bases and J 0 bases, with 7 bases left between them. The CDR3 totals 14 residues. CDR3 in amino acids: CASMRNSGANVLTF. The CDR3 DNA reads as TGTGCCAGCATGAGAAACTCTGGGGCCAACGTCCTGACTTTC. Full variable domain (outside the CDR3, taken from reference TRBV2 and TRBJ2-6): EPEVTQTPSHQVTQMGQEVILRCVPISNHLYFYWYRQILGQKVEFLVSFYNNEISEKSEIFDDQFSVERPDGSNFTLKIRSTKLEDSAMYFCASMRNSGANVLTFGAGSRLTVL.

Written as DNA, the CDR3 is TGTGCCAGCAGCTTGGCTAGCAGCTTTCCCGAAAAACTGTTTTTT. Translating it yields CASSLASSFPEKLFF. V gene TRBV5-5 combines with J gene TRBJ1-4; no firm D call. This CDR3 region has 15 residues. V gave up 0 bases and J gave up 8 bases, with 14 bases separating them. CDR1 is SGHKS, CDR2 YYEKEE, per germline (reference sequence).

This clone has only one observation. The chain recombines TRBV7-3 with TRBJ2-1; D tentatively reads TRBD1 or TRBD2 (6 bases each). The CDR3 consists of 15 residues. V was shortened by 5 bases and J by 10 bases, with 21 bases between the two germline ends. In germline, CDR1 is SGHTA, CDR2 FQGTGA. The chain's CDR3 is CASSRGGQGHREQFF. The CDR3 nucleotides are TGTGCCAGCAGCCGTGGGGGGCAGGGCCACAGGGAGCAGTTCTTC.

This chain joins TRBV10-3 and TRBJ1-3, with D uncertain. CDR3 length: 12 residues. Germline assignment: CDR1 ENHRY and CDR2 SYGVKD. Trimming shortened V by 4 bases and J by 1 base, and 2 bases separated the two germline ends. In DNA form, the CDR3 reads TGTGCCATCAGTGGATCTGGAAACACCATATATTTT. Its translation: CAISGSGNTIYF.

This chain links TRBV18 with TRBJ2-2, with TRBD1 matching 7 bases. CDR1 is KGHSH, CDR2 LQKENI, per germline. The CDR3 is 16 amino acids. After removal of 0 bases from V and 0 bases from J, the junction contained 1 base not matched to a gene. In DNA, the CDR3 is TGTGCCAGCTCACCACCGACAGGGCCGAACACCGGGGAGCTGTTTTTT. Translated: CASSPPTGPNTGELFF.

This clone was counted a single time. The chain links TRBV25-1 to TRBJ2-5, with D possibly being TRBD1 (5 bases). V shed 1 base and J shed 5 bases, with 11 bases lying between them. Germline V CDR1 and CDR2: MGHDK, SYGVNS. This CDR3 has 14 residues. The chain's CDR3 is CASSEWQGLETQYF. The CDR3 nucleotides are TGTGCCAGCAGTGAATGGCAGGGTCTTGAGACCCAGTACTTC.

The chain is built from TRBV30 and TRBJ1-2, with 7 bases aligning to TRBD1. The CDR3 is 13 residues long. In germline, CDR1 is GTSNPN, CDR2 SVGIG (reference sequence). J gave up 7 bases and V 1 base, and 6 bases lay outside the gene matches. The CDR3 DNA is TGTGCCTGGAGTGGGACAGGCGGCGCTGGCTACACCTTC. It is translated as CAWSGTGGAGYTF.

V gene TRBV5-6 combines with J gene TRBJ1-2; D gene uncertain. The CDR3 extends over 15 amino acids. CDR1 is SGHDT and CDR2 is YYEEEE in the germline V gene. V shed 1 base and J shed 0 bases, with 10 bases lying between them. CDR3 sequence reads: CASSLLVLANYGYTF. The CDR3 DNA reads TGTGCCAGCAGCTTGTTGGTTTTAGCTAACTATGGCTACACCTTC.

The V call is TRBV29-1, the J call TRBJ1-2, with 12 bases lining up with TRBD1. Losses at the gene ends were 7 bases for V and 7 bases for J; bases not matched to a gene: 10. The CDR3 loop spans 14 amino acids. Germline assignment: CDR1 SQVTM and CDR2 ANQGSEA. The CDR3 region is CSAPPGQGAVGYTF. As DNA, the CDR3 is TGCAGCGCCCCCCCGGGACAGGGGGCCGTTGGCTACACCTTC.

CDR3 region: CASSPPGLAGERETQYF. DNA for the CDR3: TGTGCCAGCAGTCCCCCGGGACTAGCGGGGGAGCGAGAGACCCAGTACTTC. The V and J genes are TRBV6-6 and TRBJ2-5, with TRBD2 matching 14 bases. J was trimmed by 4 bases and V by 5 bases; bases with no gene match: 9. This CDR3 is 17 amino acids long. CDR1 MNHNY and CDR2 SVGAGI come from the germline V gene (reference sequence).

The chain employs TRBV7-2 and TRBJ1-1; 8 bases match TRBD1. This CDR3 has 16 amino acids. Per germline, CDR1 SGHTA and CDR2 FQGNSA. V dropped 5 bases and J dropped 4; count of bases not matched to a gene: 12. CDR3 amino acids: CASSPLVGQGATEAFF. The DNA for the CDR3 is TGTGCCAGCAGCCCCCTCGTGGGGCAGGGGGCCACTGAAGCTTTCTTT.

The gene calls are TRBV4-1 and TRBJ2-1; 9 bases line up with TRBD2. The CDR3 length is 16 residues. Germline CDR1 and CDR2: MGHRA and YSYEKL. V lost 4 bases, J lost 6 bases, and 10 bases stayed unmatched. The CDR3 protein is CASSRPLAGAGNEQFF. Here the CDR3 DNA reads TGCGCCAGCAGCCGCCCTTTAGCGGGAGCGGGCAATGAGCAGTTCTTC.

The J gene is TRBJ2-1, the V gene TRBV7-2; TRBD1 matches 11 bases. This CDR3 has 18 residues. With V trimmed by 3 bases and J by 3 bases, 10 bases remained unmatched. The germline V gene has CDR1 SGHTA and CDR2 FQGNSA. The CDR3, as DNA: TGTGCCAGCAGCTTCGGGCACGGGACAGGGGGAGGCTACAATGAGCAGTTCTTC. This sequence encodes CASSFGHGTGGGYNEQFF. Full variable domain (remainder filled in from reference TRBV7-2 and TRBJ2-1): GAGVSQSPSNKVTEKGKDVELRCDPISGHTALYWYRQSLGQGLEFLIYFQGNSAPDKSGLPSDRFSAERTGGSVSTLTIQRTQQEDSAVYLCASSFGHGTGGGYNEQFFGPGTRLTVL.

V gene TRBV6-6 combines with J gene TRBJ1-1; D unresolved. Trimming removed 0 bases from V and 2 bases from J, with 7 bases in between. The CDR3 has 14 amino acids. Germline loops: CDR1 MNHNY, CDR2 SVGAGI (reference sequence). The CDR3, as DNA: TGTGCCAGCAGTTACTCGAAGAGTAACACTGAAGCTTTCTTT. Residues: CASSYSKSNTEAFF.

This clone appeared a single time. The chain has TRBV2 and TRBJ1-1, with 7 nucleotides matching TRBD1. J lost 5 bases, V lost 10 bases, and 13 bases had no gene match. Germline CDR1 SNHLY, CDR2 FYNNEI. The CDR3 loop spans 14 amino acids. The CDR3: CATIGQVKVTEAFF. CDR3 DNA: TGTGCCACCATCGGACAGGTCAAAGTTACTGAAGCTTTCTTT.

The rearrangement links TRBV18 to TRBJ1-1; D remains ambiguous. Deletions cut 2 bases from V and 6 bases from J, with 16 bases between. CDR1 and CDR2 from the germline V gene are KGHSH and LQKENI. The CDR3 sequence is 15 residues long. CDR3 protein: CASSPNLSDWAEAFF. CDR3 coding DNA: TGTGCCAGCTCACCAAATCTTAGTGACTGGGCTGAAGCTTTCTTT.

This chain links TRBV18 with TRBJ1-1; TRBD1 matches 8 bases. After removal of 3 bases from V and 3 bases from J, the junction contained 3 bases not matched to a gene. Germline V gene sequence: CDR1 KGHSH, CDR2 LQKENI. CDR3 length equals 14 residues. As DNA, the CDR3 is TGTGCCAGCTCACCGTCCAGGGGGCACACTGAAGCTTTCTTT. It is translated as CASSPSRGHTEAFF.

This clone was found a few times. DNA of the CDR3: TGTGCCAGCAGCCCCAGTCCCCTCGGGGGAGGGGGGGCCAACGTCCTGACTTTC. Its protein product is CASSPSPLGGGGANVLTF. The rearrangement links TRBV7-3 to TRBJ2-6; 7 nucleotides line up with TRBD2. The CDR3 is 18 residues long. Trimming removed 5 bases from V and 4 bases from J; junction bases left unmatched: 14. Per the germline V gene, CDR1 is SGHTA and CDR2 is FQGTGA.

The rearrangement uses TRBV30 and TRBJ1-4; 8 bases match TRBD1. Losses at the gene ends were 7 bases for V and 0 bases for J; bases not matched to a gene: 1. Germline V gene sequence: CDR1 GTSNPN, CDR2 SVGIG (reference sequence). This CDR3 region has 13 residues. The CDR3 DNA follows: TGTGCCTTACAGGGGGCAACTAATGAAAAACTGTTTTTT. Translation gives CALQGATNEKLFF.

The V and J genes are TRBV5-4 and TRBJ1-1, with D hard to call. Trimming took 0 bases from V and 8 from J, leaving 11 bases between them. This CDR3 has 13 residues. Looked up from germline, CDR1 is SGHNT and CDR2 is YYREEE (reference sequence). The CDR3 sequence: CASSLDGWREAFF. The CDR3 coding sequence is TGTGCCAGCAGCTTGGACGGCTGGCGGGAAGCTTTCTTT. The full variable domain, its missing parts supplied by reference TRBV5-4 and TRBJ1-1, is ETGVTQSPTHLIKTRGQQVTLRCSSQSGHNTVSWYQQALGQGPQFIFQYYREEENGRGNFPPRFSGLQFPNYSSELNVNALELDDSALYLCASSLDGWREAFFGQGTRLTVV.

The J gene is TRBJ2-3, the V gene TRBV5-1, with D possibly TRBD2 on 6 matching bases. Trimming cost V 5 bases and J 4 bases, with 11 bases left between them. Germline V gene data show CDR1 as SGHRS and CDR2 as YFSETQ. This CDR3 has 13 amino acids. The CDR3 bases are TGCGCCAGCAGAGGGCTAGCGCCAGATACGCAGTATTTT. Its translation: CASRGLAPDTQYF. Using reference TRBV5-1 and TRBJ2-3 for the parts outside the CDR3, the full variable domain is KAGVTQTPRYLIKTRGQQVTLSCSPISGHRSVSWYQQTPGQGLQFLFEYFSETQRNKGNFPGRFSGRQFSNSRSEMNVSTLELGDSALYLCASRGLAPDTQYFGPGTRLTVL.

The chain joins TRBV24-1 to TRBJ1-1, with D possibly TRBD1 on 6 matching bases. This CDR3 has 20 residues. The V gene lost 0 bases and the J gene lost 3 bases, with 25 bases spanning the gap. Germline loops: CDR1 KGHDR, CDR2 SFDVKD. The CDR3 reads CATSDLHVSPQGTGHTEAFF. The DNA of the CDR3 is TGTGCCACCAGTGATTTGCACGTTTCCCCCCAGGGTACAGGGCACACTGAAGCTTTCTTT.